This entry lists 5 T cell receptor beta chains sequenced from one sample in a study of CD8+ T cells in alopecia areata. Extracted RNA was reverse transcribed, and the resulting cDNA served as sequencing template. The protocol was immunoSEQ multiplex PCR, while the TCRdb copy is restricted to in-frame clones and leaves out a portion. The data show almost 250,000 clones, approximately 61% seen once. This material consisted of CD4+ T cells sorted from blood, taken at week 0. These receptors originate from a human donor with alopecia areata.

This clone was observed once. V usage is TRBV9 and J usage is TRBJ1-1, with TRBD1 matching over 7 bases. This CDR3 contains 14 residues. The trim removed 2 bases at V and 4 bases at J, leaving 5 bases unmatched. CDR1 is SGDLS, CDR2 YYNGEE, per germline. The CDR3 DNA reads TGTGCCAGCAGCGTTAACAGGGGTGGCACTGAAGCTTTCTTT. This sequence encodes CASSVNRGGTEAFF.

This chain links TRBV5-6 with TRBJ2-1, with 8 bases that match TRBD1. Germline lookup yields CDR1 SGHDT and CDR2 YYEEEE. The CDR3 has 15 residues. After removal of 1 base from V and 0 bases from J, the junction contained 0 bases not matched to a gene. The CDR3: CASSLTGGSYNEQFF. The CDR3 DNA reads TGTGCCAGCAGCTTGACAGGGGGCTCCTACAATGAGCAGTTCTTC.

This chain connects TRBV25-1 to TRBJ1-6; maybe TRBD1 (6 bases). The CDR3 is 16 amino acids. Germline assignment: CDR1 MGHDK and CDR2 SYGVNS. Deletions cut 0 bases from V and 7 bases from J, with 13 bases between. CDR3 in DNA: TGTGCCAGCAGTGAATATATGGCAGGGGCCAATTCACCCCTCCACTTT. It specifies CASSEYMAGANSPLHF.

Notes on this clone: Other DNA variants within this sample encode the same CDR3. The CDR3 DNA reads TGCGCCAGCAGCAGAGGACAGGGGGCCTACGAGCAGTACTTC. Translating gives CASSRGQGAYEQYF. This rearrangement joins TRBV5-1 to TRBJ2-7; 10 positions match TRBD1. CDR3 length equals 14 residues. Losses at the gene ends were 4 bases for V and 2 bases for J; bases not matched to a gene: 3. Looked up from germline, CDR1 is SGHRS and CDR2 is YFSETQ. Filled out from reference TRBV5-1 and TRBJ2-7, the complete variable domain reads KAGVTQTPRYLIKTRGQQVTLSCSPISGHRSVSWYQQTPGQGLQFLFEYFSETQRNKGNFPGRFSGRQFSNSRSEMNVSTLELGDSALYLCASSRGQGAYEQYFGPGTRLTVT.

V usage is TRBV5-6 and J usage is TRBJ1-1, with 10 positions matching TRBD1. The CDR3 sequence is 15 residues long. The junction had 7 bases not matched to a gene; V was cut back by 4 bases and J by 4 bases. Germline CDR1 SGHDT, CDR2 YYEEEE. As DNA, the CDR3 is TGTGCCAGCAGCCAATATCGACAGGGGGCCACTGAAGCTTTCTTT. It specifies CASSQYRQGATEAFF.